This TCR beta chain was profiled in a study of regulatory T cells in long-lasting Graves disease. Time point of the sample: persistent/refractory GD, antithyroid drugs over 5 years with positive TRAb. TCR sequences were obtained from RNA taken from PBMCs. To make TCR beta libraries, researchers used iRepertoire HTBI primers and Arm-PCR of CDR3 regions. A single record per CDR3 protein comes from TCRdb applying MiXCR to the multiplex PCR reads. The sample has hundreds of thousands of distinct CDR3 sequences, about 30% seen once. Germline V CDR1 and CDR2: MNHEY, SVGEGT. V lost 5 bases and J 4 bases, leaving 12 bases between the germline ends. The length of the CDR3 is 14 residues.

This receptor was taken from a female donor with Graves disease. The specimen comprised peripheral blood mononuclear cells (PBMCs), sampled when the disease was refractory, from a patient treated with antithyroid drugs. The chain couples TRBV6-2 or TRBV6-3 to TRBJ1-5; D possibly corresponds to TRBD1 (6 bases). The CDR3 nucleotides are TGTGCCAGCAGTGAAGAAGGGGGAAATCAGCCCCAGCATTTT. Translating it yields CASSEEGGNQPQHF.